The source of this T cell receptor beta chain is a study of cytomegalovirus exposure and HLA in healthy donors. The CDR3 has 10 residues. The PCR ran on 60 Vbeta and 13 Jbeta primers. TCRdb's table, derived via immunoSEQ multiplex PCR, lists solely in-frame clones and lacks some. The data contain hundreds of thousands of clones, approximately 83% of them singletons. The chain links TRBV7-5 to TRBJ1-2. TRBV7-5 is given as a pseudogene. Sequencing was carried out using PBMCs. This TCR came from a boy between 2 and 10 years old in good health and CMV-seronegative. DNA of the CDR3: TGTGCCAGAAGCGCGGGCGGCTACACCTTC. Translating gives CARSAGGYTF.